This entry lists 15 T cell receptor beta chains sequenced from one sample in a study of cytomegalovirus exposure and HLA in healthy donors. The PCR employed 60 Vbeta primers together with 13 Jbeta primers. Profiled with immunoSEQ multiplex PCR; TCRdb holds only in-frame clones, not every one. In the table there are under 200,000 clones, 65% to 80% of which are singletons. The sample was PBMCs. These receptors were obtained from a middle-aged woman in good health and CMV-seropositive.

This clone was detected a few times. This chain joins TRBV19 and TRBJ2-6; the D gene is possibly TRBD2 (6 bases). The V and J ends lost 4 bases and 1 base respectively, with 20 bases between them. CDR3 length equals 19 residues. CDR1 and CDR2 (germline): LNHDA, SQIVND (reference sequence). DNA for the CDR3: TGTGCCAGTAGTACCTGGGTGTTGACTAGGGAGTCTGGGGCCAACGTCCTGACTTTC. Protein product: CASSTWVLTRESGANVLTF.

A remark on this clone: The identical CDR3 is also encoded by other nucleotide sequences in the sample. The chain joins TRBV2 to TRBJ1-4; D not certain. Trimming took off 3 bases at V and 4 bases at J, with 15 bases between the two ends. The CDR3 has 16 residues. Germline-derived CDR1 and CDR2 are SNHLY and FYNNEI. The CDR3 region is CASSEQQPVFNEKLFF. For the CDR3, the DNA is TGTGCCAGCAGTGAGCAACAGCCCGTCTTTAATGAAAAACTGTTTTTT. Full variable domain (outside the CDR3, taken from reference TRBV2 and TRBJ1-4): EPEVTQTPSHQVTQMGQEVILRCVPISNHLYFYWYRQILGQKVEFLVSFYNNEISEKSEIFDDQFSVERPDGSNFTLKIRSTKLEDSAMYFCASSEQQPVFNEKLFFGSGTQLSVL.

The chain is built from TRBV6-1 and TRBJ2-2, with D unresolved. Trimming pared 8 bases from V and 3 bases from J, leaving 10 bases between. The CDR3 totals 13 residues. Germline CDR1 reads MNHNS; CDR2 reads SASEGT. The CDR3 DNA sequence: TGTGCCAGCCGTAATTTCTACACCGGGGAGCTGTTTTTT. Translated, it gives CASRNFYTGELFF.

This clone came up a few times. The rearrangement uses TRBV19 and TRBJ2-3, with TRBD2 matching over 11 bases. This CDR3 is 15 amino acids long. Trimming took 6 bases from V and 6 from J; bases not matched to a gene: 8. The germline V gene encodes CDR1 LNHDA and CDR2 SQIVND (reference sequence). The chain's CDR3 is CASSLLAGGSDTQYF. CDR3 in DNA: TGTGCCAGTAGCCTCCTAGCGGGGGGTTCGGATACGCAGTATTTT.

This rearrangement joins TRBV30 to TRBJ2-3; 12 bases align to TRBD2. Trimming cost V 2 bases and J 4 bases; bases outside gene matches: 7. There are 16 residues in the CDR3. Germline lookup yields CDR1 GTSNPN and CDR2 SVGIG (reference sequence). CDR3 loop: CAWSTSSGRAADTQYF. As DNA, the CDR3 is TGTGCCTGGAGTACATCTAGCGGGAGGGCCGCAGATACGCAGTATTTT.

The genes are TRBV9 and TRBJ2-5, with TRBD1 as a possible D gene (5 bases). The DNA end is a closer match to TRBJ2-7, so the J assignment may be wrong. The germline gives CDR1 SGDLS, CDR2 YYNGEE. The CDR3 covers 16 residues. CDR3 loop: CASSVALLDSSYEQYF. CDR3 nucleotide sequence: TGTGCCAGCAGCGTAGCATTACTCGACAGCTCCTACGAGCAGTACTTC.

The table lists this clone with a count of one. This CDR3 reads CARWTVNTEAFF. CDR3 nucleotide sequence: TGTGCCAGGTGGACAGTGAACACTGAAGCTTTCTTT. V is TRBV19 and J is TRBJ1-1, with D possibly matching TRBD1 (6 bases). V lost 9 bases and J lost 0, with 8 bases in between. The CDR3 is made up of 12 amino acids. From germline, CDR1 is LNHDA and CDR2 SQIVND (reference sequence). The full variable domain, with the rest looked up from reference TRBV19 and TRBJ1-1, is DGGITQSPKYLFRKEGQNVTLSCEQNLNHDAMYWYRQDPGQGLRLIYYSQIVNDFQKGDIAEGYSVSREKKESFPLTVTSAQKNPTAFYLCARWTVNTEAFFGQGTRLTVV.

The genes are TRBV7-6 and TRBJ2-2; 9 bases fit TRBD2. Trimming cost V 4 bases and J 7 bases; bases outside gene matches: 4. CDR3 length equals 14 residues. The germline gives CDR1 SGHVS, CDR2 FNYEAQ. Here the CDR3 reads CASSWIAGDGELFF. CDR3 bases: TGTGCCAGCAGCTGGATAGCGGGGGACGGGGAGCTGTTTTTT.

J is TRBJ2-7 and V is TRBV6-6; 9 bases fit TRBD2. The CDR3 extends over 14 amino acids. Per the germline V gene, CDR1 is MNHNY and CDR2 is SVGAGI (reference sequence). V lost 5 bases to trimming and J lost 3 bases; unmatched junction nucleotides: 5. The CDR3 is CASSLAGPGYEQYF. The CDR3 DNA is TGTGCCAGCAGTCTAGCGGGGCCCGGCTACGAGCAGTACTTC.

The genes are TRBV5-1 and TRBJ1-5; 7 bases map to TRBD1. The junction had 4 bases not matched to a gene; V was cut back by 4 bases and J by 0 bases. The CDR3 is made up of 15 amino acids. CDR1 and CDR2 from the germline V gene are SGHRS and YFSETQ. The CDR3 loop reads CASSLTGNSNQPQHF. The DNA for the CDR3 is TGCGCCAGCAGCCTGACAGGGAATAGCAATCAGCCCCAGCATTTT.

This chain uses TRBV4-2 with TRBJ2-7; possibly TRBD2 for D (5 bases). Germline V lookup: CDR1 LGHNA, CDR2 YNFKEQ. This CDR3 has 15 residues. The V end was cut by 3 bases, the J end by 3 bases, with 15 bases between. The CDR3 region has the DNA TGTGCCAGCAGCCATTTCGACGGAGGCAACTACGAGCAGTACTTC. Protein product: CASSHFDGGNYEQYF.

The CDR3 here is CASSLAGGGYQETQYF. CDR3 DNA: TGTGCCAGCAGCTTAGCGGGTGGGGGGTACCAAGAGACCCAGTACTTC. This chain links TRBV7-8 with TRBJ2-5, with D possibly TRBD2 on 6 matching bases. The V and J ends lost 0 bases and 0 bases respectively, with 11 bases between them. CDR3 length: 16 residues. Germline V gene data show CDR1 as SGHVS and CDR2 as FQNEAQ.

This clone was seen only a few times. The chain employs TRBV11-3 and TRBJ2-3; a possible D gene is TRBD2 (6 bases). Per germline, CDR1 SGHNT and CDR2 YENEEA. V was pared by 6 bases and J by 5 bases, with 12 bases between. This CDR3 comprises 13 residues. Here the CDR3 reads CASRLGGEDTQYF. The CDR3 DNA reads TGTGCCAGCAGGTTGGGGGGTGAAGATACGCAGTATTTT.

The chain links TRBV7-6 to TRBJ2-5; 10 nucleotides line up with TRBD2. After removal of 4 bases from V and 5 bases from J, the junction contained 4 bases not matched to a gene. This CDR3 contains 14 residues. The V gene's germline CDR1 is SGHVS and CDR2 FNYEAQ. CDR3 bases: TGTGCCAGCAGCTCTAGCGGGAGTGGGGAGACCCAGTACTTC. Its protein is CASSSSGSGETQYF.

The chain recombines TRBV10-1 with TRBJ2-6, with 9 bases lining up with TRBD1. Trimming at V came to 6 bases and at J to 0 bases, leaving 6 bases not matched to a gene. This CDR3 is 17 amino acids long. Germline V CDR1 and CDR2: WNHNN, SYGVQD (reference sequence). CDR3 nucleotides: TGCGCCAGCAGCCTTGGACAGGGGAGCTCTGGGGCCAACGTCCTGACTTTC. This sequence encodes CASSLGQGSSGANVLTF.